The rows below give T cell receptor beta chains drawn from one sample of a study of blood T cells in healthy people across ages. TCRdb independently ran MiXCR on the 5' RACE reads; one entry per CDR3 protein. The table includes under 800,000 distinct CDR3 sequences, 21% detected once. The sequenced sample was blood. The source is a man between 65 and 85 years old in good health. Each CDR3 is given with its conserved first and last residue. Each record gives: clone size, J gene, D gene, V gene, CDR3 DNA, CDR3 protein. The D gene is left open where the match is weak. Clone size appears in some rows only: once, few, many, or a class for an expanded clone.

abundance: few; j_gene: TRBJ2-4; d_gene: -; v_gene: TRBV20-1; CDR3nt: TGCAGTGCTAGAGATGGGGGTGAGGCCAAAAACATTCAGTACTTC; CDR3aa: CSARDGGEAKNIQYF
abundance: -; j_gene: TRBJ1-1; d_gene: -; v_gene: TRBV20-1; CDR3nt: TGCAGTGCTATGGGGAACACTGAAGCTTTCTTT; CDR3aa: CSAMGNTEAFF
abundance: many; j_gene: TRBJ2-5; d_gene: TRBD1; v_gene: TRBV2; CDR3nt: TGTGCCAGCAGTGGCTCTTCAGGGGGCCTAGAGACCCAGTACTTC; CDR3aa: CASSGSSGGLETQYF
abundance: -; j_gene: TRBJ1-2; d_gene: -; v_gene: TRBV4-3; CDR3nt: TGCGCCAGCAGCCAAGACGTCGAGTTGCACTATGGCTACACCTTC; CDR3aa: CASSQDVELHYGYTF
abundance: -; j_gene: TRBJ2-7; d_gene: -; v_gene: TRBV11-2; CDR3nt: TGTGCCAGCAGCTTCTCTGTCCCAAAGGGCGGCTACGAGCAGTACTTC; CDR3aa: CASSFSVPKGGYEQYF
abundance: -; j_gene: TRBJ2-7; d_gene: -; v_gene: TRBV28; CDR3nt: TGTGCCAGCAGGGACGGTCCCTACGAGCAGTACTTC; CDR3aa: CASRDGPYEQYF
abundance: -; j_gene: TRBJ2-7; d_gene: TRBD1; v_gene: TRBV5-4; CDR3nt: TGTGCCAGCAGCATCTCCGGGACAGGGGACGAGCAGTACTTC; CDR3aa: CASSISGTGDEQYF
abundance: -; j_gene: TRBJ2-3; d_gene: TRBD1; v_gene: TRBV2; CDR3nt: TGTGCCAGCAGGGGGGACAGTTACACAGATACGCAGTATTTT; CDR3aa: CASRGDSYTDTQYF
abundance: -; j_gene: TRBJ2-1; d_gene: -; v_gene: TRBV29-1; CDR3nt: TGCAGAATCTCGAGCTCCTACAATGAGCAGTTCTTC; CDR3aa: CRISSSYNEQFF
abundance: -; j_gene: TRBJ2-5; d_gene: TRBD1; v_gene: TRBV6-1; CDR3nt: TGTGCCAGCACCCTGGACAGGGGGCGAGAGACCCAGTACTTC; CDR3aa: CASTLDRGRETQYF
abundance: -; j_gene: TRBJ2-5; d_gene: TRBD2; v_gene: TRBV7-3; CDR3nt: TGTGCCAGCAGCTTAAGGCCGGGAGGCCCCCAAGAGACCCAGTACTTC; CDR3aa: CASSLRPGGPQETQYF
abundance: -; j_gene: TRBJ1-5; d_gene: TRBD1; v_gene: TRBV19; CDR3nt: TGTGCCAGTAGTAACGACAGGGAGAGCAATCAGCCCCAGCATTTT; CDR3aa: CASSNDRESNQPQHF
abundance: many; j_gene: TRBJ1-1; d_gene: -; v_gene: TRBV20-1; CDR3nt: TGCAGTGCTAGAGATCCAGGGATGAACACTGAAGCTTTCTTT; CDR3aa: CSARDPGMNTEAFF
abundance: -; j_gene: TRBJ2-1; d_gene: -; v_gene: TRBV4-3; CDR3nt: TGCGCCAGCAGCCAAGATCGGGGGGCCAGCTCCTACAATGAGCAGTTCTTC; CDR3aa: CASSQDRGASSYNEQFF
abundance: -; j_gene: TRBJ2-2; d_gene: -; v_gene: TRBV7-8; CDR3nt: TGTGCCAGCAGCTTAGCGAGCCGACTAGGCGGGGAGCTGTTTTTT; CDR3aa: CASSLASRLGGELFF
abundance: few; j_gene: TRBJ1-5; d_gene: TRBD1; v_gene: TRBV6-6; CDR3nt: TGTGCCAGCAGTTACCGGGACAGGGCTCAGCCCCAGCATTTT; CDR3aa: CASSYRDRAQPQHF
abundance: -; j_gene: TRBJ2-3; d_gene: TRBD1; v_gene: TRBV5-1; CDR3nt: TGCGCCAGCAGCTTGGGGACAGGGGGATCAGATACGCAGTATTTT; CDR3aa: CASSLGTGGSDTQYF